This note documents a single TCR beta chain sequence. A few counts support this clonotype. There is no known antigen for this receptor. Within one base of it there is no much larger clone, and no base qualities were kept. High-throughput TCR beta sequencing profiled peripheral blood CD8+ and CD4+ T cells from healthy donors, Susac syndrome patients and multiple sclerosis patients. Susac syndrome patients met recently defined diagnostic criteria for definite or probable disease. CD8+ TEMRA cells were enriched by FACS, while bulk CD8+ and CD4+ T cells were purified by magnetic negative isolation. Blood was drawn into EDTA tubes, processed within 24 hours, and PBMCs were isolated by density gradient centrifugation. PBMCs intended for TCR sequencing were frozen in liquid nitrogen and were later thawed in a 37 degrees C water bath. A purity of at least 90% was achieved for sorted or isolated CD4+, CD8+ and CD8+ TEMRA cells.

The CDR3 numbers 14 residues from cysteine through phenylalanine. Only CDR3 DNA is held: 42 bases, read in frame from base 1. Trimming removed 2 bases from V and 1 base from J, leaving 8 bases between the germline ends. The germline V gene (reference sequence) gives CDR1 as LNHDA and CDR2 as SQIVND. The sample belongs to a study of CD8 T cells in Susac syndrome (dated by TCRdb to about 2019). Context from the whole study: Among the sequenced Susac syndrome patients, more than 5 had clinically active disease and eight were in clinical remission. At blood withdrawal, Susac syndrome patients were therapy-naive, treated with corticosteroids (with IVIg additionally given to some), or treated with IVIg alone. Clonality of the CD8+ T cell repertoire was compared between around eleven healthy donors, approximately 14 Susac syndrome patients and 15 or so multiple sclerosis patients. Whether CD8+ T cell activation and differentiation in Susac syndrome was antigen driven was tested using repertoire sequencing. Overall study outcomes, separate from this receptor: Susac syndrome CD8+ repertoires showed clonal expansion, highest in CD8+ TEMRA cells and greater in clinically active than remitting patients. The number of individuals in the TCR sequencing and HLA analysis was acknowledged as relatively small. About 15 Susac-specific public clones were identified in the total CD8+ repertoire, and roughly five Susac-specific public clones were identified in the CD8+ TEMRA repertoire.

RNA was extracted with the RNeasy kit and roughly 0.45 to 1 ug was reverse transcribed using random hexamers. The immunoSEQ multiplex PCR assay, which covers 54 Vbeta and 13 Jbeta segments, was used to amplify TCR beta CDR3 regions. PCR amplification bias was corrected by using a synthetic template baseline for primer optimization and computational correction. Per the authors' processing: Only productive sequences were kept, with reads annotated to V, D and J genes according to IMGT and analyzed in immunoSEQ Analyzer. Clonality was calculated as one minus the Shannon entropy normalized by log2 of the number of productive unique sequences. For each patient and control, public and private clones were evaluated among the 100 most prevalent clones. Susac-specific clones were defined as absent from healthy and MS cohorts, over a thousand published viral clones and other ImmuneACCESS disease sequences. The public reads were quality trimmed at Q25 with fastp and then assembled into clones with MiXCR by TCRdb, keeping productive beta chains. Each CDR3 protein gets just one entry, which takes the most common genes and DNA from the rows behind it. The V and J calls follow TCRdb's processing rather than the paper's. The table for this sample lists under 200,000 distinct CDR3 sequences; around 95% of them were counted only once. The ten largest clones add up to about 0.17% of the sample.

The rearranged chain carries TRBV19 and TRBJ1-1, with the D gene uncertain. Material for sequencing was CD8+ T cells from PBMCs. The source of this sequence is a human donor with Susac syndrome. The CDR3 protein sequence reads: CASSITGENTEAFF. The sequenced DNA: TGTGCCAGTAGTATAACTGGGGAGAACACTGAAGCTTTCTTT.